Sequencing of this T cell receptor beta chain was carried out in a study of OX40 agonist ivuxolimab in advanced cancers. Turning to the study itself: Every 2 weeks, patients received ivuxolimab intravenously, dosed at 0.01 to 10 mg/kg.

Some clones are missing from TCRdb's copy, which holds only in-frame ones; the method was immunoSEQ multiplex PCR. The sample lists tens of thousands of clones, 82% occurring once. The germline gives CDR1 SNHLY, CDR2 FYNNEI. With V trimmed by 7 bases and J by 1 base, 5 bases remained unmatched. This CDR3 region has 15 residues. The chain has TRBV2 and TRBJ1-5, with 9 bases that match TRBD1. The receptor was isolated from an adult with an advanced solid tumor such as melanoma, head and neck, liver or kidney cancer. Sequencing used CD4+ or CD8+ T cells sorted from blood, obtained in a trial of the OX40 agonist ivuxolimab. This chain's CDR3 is CASNRGTGSNQPQHF. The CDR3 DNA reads TGTGCCAGCAATAGAGGGACAGGGAGCAATCAGCCCCAGCATTTT.